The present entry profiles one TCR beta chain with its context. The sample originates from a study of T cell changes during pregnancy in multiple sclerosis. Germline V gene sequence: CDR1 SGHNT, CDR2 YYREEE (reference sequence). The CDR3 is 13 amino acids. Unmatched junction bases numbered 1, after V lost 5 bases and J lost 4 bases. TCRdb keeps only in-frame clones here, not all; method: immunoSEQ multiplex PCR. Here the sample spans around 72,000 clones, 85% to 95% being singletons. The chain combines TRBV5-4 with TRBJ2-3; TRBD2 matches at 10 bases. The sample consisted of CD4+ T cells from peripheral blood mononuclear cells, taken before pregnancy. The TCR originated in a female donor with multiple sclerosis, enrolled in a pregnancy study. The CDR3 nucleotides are TGTGCCAGCAGACTAGCGGGATCAGATACGCAGTATTTT. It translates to CASRLAGSDTQYF.